The count of the clone carrying this T cell receptor beta chain is one. Its specificity is unknown. Germline assignment: CDR1 SGDLS and CDR2 YYNGEE. Germline trimming cut 4 bases from V and 6 bases from J; bases unmatched to any gene: 10. The CDR3 runs 16 residues. This entry comes from a study of PD-L1 blockade in urothelial cancer. As for the study in general: Atezolizumab 1,200 mg was given intravenously every 3 weeks, starting 2014. Study observations and caveats: Below-median pretreatment blood TCR clonality was associated with improved progression-free and overall survival.

The time point was: peripheral blood 6 weeks after treatment start. The diagnosis in patients was locally advanced or metastatic urothelial carcinoma. There were between 1 and 8 samples from each patient, taken pretreatment and on-treatment. Assay: immunoSEQ multiplex PCR; the TCRdb copy retains only in-frame clones and omits some. The table lists 40,000 to 55,000 clones, around 85% of them singletons. The chain links TRBV9 to TRBJ2-3; 11 nucleotides agree with TRBD2. This receptor was taken from a man aged 55 to 70 with urothelial cancer. The input for sequencing was PBMCs, taken around atezolizumab (anti-PD-L1) treatment. The DNA for the CDR3 is TGTGCCAGCAGCCCTGGGACTAGCGGCCTCGGCGATACGCAGTATTTT. It codes for CASSPGTSGLGDTQYF.